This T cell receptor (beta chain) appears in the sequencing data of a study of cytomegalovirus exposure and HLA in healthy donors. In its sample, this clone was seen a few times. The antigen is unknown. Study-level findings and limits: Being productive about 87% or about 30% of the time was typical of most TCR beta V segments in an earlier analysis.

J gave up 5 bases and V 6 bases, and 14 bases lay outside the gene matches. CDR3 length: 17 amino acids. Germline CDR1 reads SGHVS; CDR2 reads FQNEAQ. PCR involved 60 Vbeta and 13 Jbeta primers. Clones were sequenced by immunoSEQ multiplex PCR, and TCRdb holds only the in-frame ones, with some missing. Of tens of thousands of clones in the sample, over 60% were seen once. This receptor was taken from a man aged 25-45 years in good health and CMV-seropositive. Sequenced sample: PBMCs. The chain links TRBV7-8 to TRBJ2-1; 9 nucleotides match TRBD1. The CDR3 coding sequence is TGTGCCAGCAGTTATATTCCGCCGGGACAGGGCAACAATGAGCAGTTCTTC. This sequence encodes CASSYIPPGQGNNEQFF.